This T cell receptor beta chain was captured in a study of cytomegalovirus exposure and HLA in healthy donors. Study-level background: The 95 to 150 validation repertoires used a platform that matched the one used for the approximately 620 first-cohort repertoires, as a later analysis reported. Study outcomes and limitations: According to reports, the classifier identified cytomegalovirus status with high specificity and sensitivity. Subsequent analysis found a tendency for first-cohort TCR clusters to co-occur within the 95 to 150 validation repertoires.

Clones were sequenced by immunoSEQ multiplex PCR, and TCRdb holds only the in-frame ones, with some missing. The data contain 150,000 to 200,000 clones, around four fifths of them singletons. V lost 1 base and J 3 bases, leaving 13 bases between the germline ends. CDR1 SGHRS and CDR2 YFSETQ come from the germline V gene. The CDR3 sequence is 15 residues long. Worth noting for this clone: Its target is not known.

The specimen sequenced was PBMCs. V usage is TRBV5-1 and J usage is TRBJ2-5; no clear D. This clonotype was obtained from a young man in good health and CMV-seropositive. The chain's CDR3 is CASSLFGSDEETQYF. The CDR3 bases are TGCGCCAGCAGCTTGTTCGGCAGCGACGAAGAGACCCAGTACTTC.